The 8 T cell receptor beta chains reported below all come from one sample, sequenced in a study of T-cell reconstitution after alpha-beta-depleted transplantation in children. Unique molecular identifiers were used in preparing the TCRbeta library. TCRdb used MiXCR to reprocess the PCR reads, holding one entry per CDR3 protein. In the table there are approximately 210,000 distinct CDR3 sequences, 17% of which are singletons. This specimen consisted of PBMCs, mostly from graft donor cells, obtained 360 days after TCRalphabeta/CD19-depleted stem cell transplant. All receptors derive from a male patient aged 2-9 years who had a stem cell transplant for acute lymphoblastic leukemia, so the T cells may come from the graft donor.

This clonotype occurred a few times. The chain links TRBV15 to TRBJ2-6; D not certain. This CDR3 is 17 amino acids long. V dropped 4 bases and J dropped 0 bases, with 13 bases sitting between them. Germline CDR1 is LNHNV and CDR2 is YYDKDF (reference sequence). The CDR3 bases are TGTGCCACCAGCACCCGGAGAGAAAGCTCTGGGGCCAACGTCCTGACTTTC. Protein: CATSTRRESSGANVLTF.

The V gene is TRBV12-3 or TRBV12-4, the J gene TRBJ2-3, with 7 bases that match TRBD1. The CDR3 is made up of 17 amino acids. After removal of 2 bases from V and 0 bases from J, the junction contained 8 bases not matched to a gene. The chain's CDR3 is CASSLPGTAPSTDTQYF. DNA of the CDR3: TGTGCCAGCAGTTTACCTGGGACAGCCCCTAGCACAGATACGCAGTATTTT.

This clonotype was counted a few times. This chain uses TRBV10-3 with TRBJ2-2; TRBD1 is a possible D gene (6 bases). CDR1 and CDR2 (germline): ENHRY, SYGVKD. The CDR3 is 16 residues long. Trimming took off 10 bases at V and 1 base at J, with 19 bases between the two ends. CDR3 region: CATAARRQENTGELFF. The DNA of the CDR3 is TGTGCCACCGCCGCGAGGAGACAGGAGAACACCGGGGAGCTGTTTTTT.

This clonotype was recorded at least ten times. The chain has TRBV5-6 and TRBJ2-3; 10 nucleotides match TRBD2. Per the germline V gene, CDR1 is SGHDT and CDR2 is YYEEEE. The V segment lost 0 bases and the J segment 5 bases; nucleotides outside the gene matches: 3. The CDR3 extends over 15 amino acids. CDR3 sequence reads: CASSLVLAGEDTQYF. CDR3 DNA sequence: TGTGCCAGCAGCTTGGTGCTAGCGGGGGAAGATACGCAGTATTTT.

There are a few counts of this clonotype. The CDR3 loop is CASSFKFSGANVLTF. CDR3 DNA: TGTGCCAGCAGCTTTAAGTTCTCTGGGGCCAACGTCCTGACTTTC. J is TRBJ2-6 and V is TRBV7-2, with D unclear. This CDR3 comprises 15 residues. Germline V gene lookup returns CDR1 SGHTA and CDR2 FQGNSA. The V end was cut by 3 bases, the J end by 0 bases, with 6 bases between.

The rearrangement uses TRBV4-3 and TRBJ1-2; D not certain. V lost 1 base and J lost 2, with 14 bases in between. The CDR3 is 16 residues long. CDR1 is LGHNA, CDR2 YSLEER, per germline. CDR3 bases: TGCGCCAGCAGCCAAGGGGCCAGTCCGGAGAACTATGGCTACACCTTC. It encodes CASSQGASPENYGYTF.

The genes are TRBV12-3 or TRBV12-4 and TRBJ2-1, with 7 bases fitting TRBD2. The CDR3 contains 17 residues. V dropped 5 bases and J dropped 8; count of bases not matched to a gene: 18. DNA of the CDR3: TGTGCCAGCAGTCCCCCCCCATGGGGCGGGAGTGTGGATGAGCAGTTCTTC. Translated: CASSPPPWGGSVDEQFF.

This clonotype occurred a few times. The chain is built from TRBV11-2 and TRBJ2-7, with 7 bases lining up with TRBD1. The CDR3 runs 14 residues. Losses at the gene ends were 2 bases for V and 1 base for J; bases not matched to a gene: 2. From germline, CDR1 is SGHAT and CDR2 FQNNGV. The CDR3 here is CASSLQGVSYEQYF. In nucleotides, the CDR3 is TGTGCCAGCAGCTTACAGGGGGTATCCTACGAGCAGTACTTC.